The entry below gives a single T cell receptor beta chain sequence along with its context. Antigen unknown. Unique molecular identifiers were incorporated into the prepared TCRbeta library. TCRdb ran MiXCR on the PCR reads and lists one entry per CDR3 protein. This table has under 450,000 distinct CDR3 sequences, around 15% appearing once. The sample comes from a study of T-cell reconstitution after alpha-beta-depleted transplantation in children. Study conclusions and caveats: Surviving recipient T cells and intrathymic progenitors accounted for some patients' high TCRbeta diversity at day 60. There were reportedly several hundred expanded graft clones from which alpha-beta T cells came about two months after transplant. Fresh T-cell production supplied most of the T-cell counts and diversity seen one year after transplant.

Germline CDR1 is SGDLS and CDR2 is YYNGEE. The germline V and J ends were trimmed by 2 bases and 2 bases, with 5 bases remaining between them. The CDR3 contains 14 residues. This rearrangement joins TRBV9 to TRBJ2-6; no definite D call. The input for sequencing was PBMCs, mostly from graft donor cells, taken 360 days after TCRalphabeta/CD19-depleted stem cell transplant. The TCR originated in a boy in the first two years of life who had a stem cell transplant for Wiskott-Aldrich syndrome, so the T cells may come from the graft donor. The CDR3: CASSVSPGANVLTF. As DNA, the CDR3 is TGTGCCAGCAGCGTCTCCCCTGGGGCCAACGTCCTGACTTTC. Together with reference TRBV9 and TRBJ2-6, the CDR3 gives the full variable domain: DSGVTQTPKHLITATGQRVTLRCSPRSGDLSVYWYQQSLDQGLQFLIQYYNGEERAKGNILERFSAQQFPDLHSELNLSSLELGDSALYFCASSVSPGANVLTFGAGSRLTVL.